This T cell receptor (beta chain) was captured by sequencing in a study of HIV-infected patients and healthy controls. Germline CDR1 LNHDA, CDR2 SQIVND (reference sequence). The V end lost 4 bases, the J end lost 2 bases, and 5 bases lay between the germline ends. The CDR3 totals 12 residues. TCRdb re-called the 5' RACE reads with MiXCR, one entry per CDR3 protein. The table shows about 64,000 distinct CDR3 sequences, with less than 20% occurring only once. The chain recombines TRBV19 with TRBJ1-1; unclear D gene. Material: CD4+ T cells from blood. The TCR comes from a human donor in good health. The DNA of the CDR3 is TGTGCCAGTAGTAAAACTAACACTGAAGCTTTCTTT. Amino acids: CASSKTNTEAFF.